This T cell receptor (beta chain) was captured in a study of blood T cell repertoires in COVID-19. Study-level information: The study drew acute and convalescent COVID-19 samples from the United States, Italy and Spain.

Method: immunoSEQ multiplex PCR; TCRdb's copy keeps in-frame clones and lacks some. The table records around 200,000 clones, 80% of them present only once. There are 15 residues in the CDR3. From germline, CDR1 is MDHEN and CDR2 SYDVKM. V shed 5 bases and J 4 bases; nucleotides not matched to a gene: 9. The specimen sequenced was peripheral blood. The chain carries TRBV28 and TRBJ2-5; 8 positions agree with TRBD2. This TCR derives from a human donor in a cohort sampled during active COVID-19. CDR3 DNA sequence: TGTGCCAGCAGTCCCGTAGCGGGATGGTCAGAGACCCAGTACTTC. Its protein is CASSPVAGWSETQYF.